The entry below gives a single T cell receptor (beta chain) sequence along with its context. Primers included in the PCR were 60 Vbeta and 13 Jbeta primers. Produced via immunoSEQ multiplex PCR; TCRdb's table is partial and in-frame only. The data hold some 100,000 clones, with about 75% observed a single time. The CDR3 runs to 13 residues. The germline V gene has CDR1 SEHNR and CDR2 FQNEAQ (reference sequence). With 7 bases removed from V and 7 bases from J, the gap between germline ends came to 11 bases. These data are taken from a study of cytomegalovirus exposure and HLA in healthy donors. The specimen was PBMCs. The clonotype comes from a woman in her thirties or forties in good health and CMV-seropositive. This chain joins TRBV7-9 and TRBJ1-6; D ambiguous. CDR3 coding DNA: TGTGCCAGCAACGGACGGGAGAATTCACCCCTCCACTTT. Residues: CASNGRENSPLHF. Filled out from reference TRBV7-9 and TRBJ1-6, the complete variable domain reads DTGVSQNPRHKITKRGQNVTFRCDPISEHNRLYWYRQTLGQGPEFLTYFQNEAQLEKSRLLSDRFSAERPKGSFSTLEIQRTEQGDSAMYLCASNGRENSPLHFGNGTRLTVT.